These 8 T cell receptor beta chains were all obtained from the same sample, sequenced in a study of identical twins. Using its own MiXCR run on the 5' RACE reads, TCRdb lists one record per CDR3 protein. The sample carries roughly 690,000 distinct CDR3 sequences, roughly 6% recorded once. Sequencing was done on a sample of naive T cells sorted from blood. The receptors originated from a man between 18 and 29 years old in good health.

The J gene is TRBJ2-7, the V gene TRBV14; weak D call: TRBD2 (6 bases). The V end was cut by 0 bases, the J end by 3 bases, with 12 bases between. In germline, CDR1 is SGHDN, CDR2 FVKESK. CDR3 length equals 15 residues. The CDR3 DNA is TGTGCCAGCAGCCAAGAAGGAGCGCGGGGCTACGAGCAGTACTTC. Amino acid sequence: CASSQEGARGYEQYF.

The chain is built from TRBV12-5 and TRBJ2-2; tentatively, D is TRBD1 or TRBD2 (5 bases each). Germline CDR1 and CDR2: LGHNT and FRNRAP. Trimming stripped 6 bases from V and 8 bases from J, with 16 bases between. This CDR3 is built from 14 residues. The CDR3 is CASGSGAPGGELFF. The CDR3 nucleotides read TGTGCTAGTGGCTCCGGGGCCCCGGGGGGGGAGCTGTTTTTT.

In its sample, this clonotype was seen many times. V gene TRBV20-1 combines with J gene TRBJ2-5, with D tentatively TRBD1 or TRBD2 (5 bases each). The V end was cut by 3 bases, the J end by 0 bases, with 5 bases between. Germline values: CDR1 DFQATT, CDR2 SNEGSKA (reference sequence). The CDR3 sequence is 12 residues long. The CDR3 here is CSARGDQETQYF. CDR3 DNA sequence: TGCAGTGCTAGGGGGGACCAAGAGACCCAGTACTTC.

This clonotype was counted ten times or more. The chain combines TRBV7-2 with TRBJ2-3; D is unclear. CDR3 length: 15 residues. V shed 0 bases and J shed 4 bases, with 11 bases lying between them. Germline values: CDR1 SGHTA, CDR2 FQGNSA. The CDR3 protein is CASSLAGQISDTQYF. CDR3 in DNA: TGTGCCAGCAGCTTAGCAGGGCAGATTTCAGATACGCAGTATTTT.

This clonotype showed up just a few times. The V call is TRBV5-1, the J call TRBJ2-1; 16 bases fit TRBD2. The V and J ends lost 0 bases and 6 bases, in that order; junction bases with no gene match: 9. This CDR3 has 19 residues. Germline-derived CDR1 and CDR2 are SGHRS and YFSETQ. The CDR3 region is CASSLALGLAGGEGNEQFF. CDR3 coding DNA: TGCGCCAGCAGCTTGGCTCTGGGACTAGCGGGAGGGGAAGGCAATGAGCAGTTCTTC.

This clonotype appeared many times. The chain has TRBV7-9 and TRBJ2-3; a possible D gene is TRBD2 (6 bases). V lost 5 bases to trimming and J lost 2 bases, with 14 bases between them. This CDR3 contains 15 residues. Germline loops: CDR1 SEHNR, CDR2 FQNEAQ (reference sequence). The CDR3 DNA is TGTGCCAGCAGCCCCGGGAGCTCATTCACAGATACGCAGTATTTT. Its translation: CASSPGSSFTDTQYF.

This chain uses TRBV11-1 with TRBJ2-7, with 8 bases matching TRBD1. With 4 bases clipped from V and 7 bases from J, the junction kept 21 bases outside the gene matches. The CDR3 is 18 residues long. Germline V gene lookup returns CDR1 SGHAT and CDR2 FQDESV (reference sequence). The CDR3 coding sequence is TGTGCCAGCAGCTCGAATACAGGGGGTCTTCTACTTATGGGGGAGCAGTACTTC. Its protein product is CASSSNTGGLLLMGEQYF.

This clonotype was seen at least ten times. The chain is built from TRBV9 and TRBJ2-7; 12 nucleotides agree with TRBD2. The CDR3 contains 14 residues. Germline lookup yields CDR1 SGDLS and CDR2 YYNGEE. The J segment lost 5 bases and the V segment lost 5 bases, leaving 5 bases of the junction unmatched. The CDR3: CASSQTSGGDEQYF. The CDR3, as DNA: TGTGCCAGCAGTCAGACTAGCGGGGGCGACGAGCAGTACTTC. The full variable domain, completed using reference TRBV9 and TRBJ2-7, is DSGVTQTPKHLITATGQRVTLRCSPRSGDLSVYWYQQSLDQGLQFLIQYYNGEERAKGNILERFSAQQFPDLHSELNLSSLELGDSALYFCASSQTSGGDEQYFGPGTRLTVT.